This T cell receptor (beta chain) appears in the sequencing data of a study of monozygotic twins with inflammatory bowel disease. Germline V gene lookup returns CDR1 SGDLS and CDR2 YYNGEE. CDR3 length equals 17 residues. The authors used around 3,500 ng of total RNA per TCR library. Reprocessing the 5' RACE reads, TCRdb reports a single entry for every CDR3 protein and omits DNA. The sample's table shows about 350,000 distinct CDR3 sequences. V and J are TRBV9 and TRBJ2-3; TCRdb lists TRBD2, though no DNA is available to test this call. The TCR originated in a human donor with ulcerative colitis or Crohn's disease, or a healthy co-twin of an affected twin (not recorded which). The material sequenced was blood. CDR3 amino acids: CASSGMKAGGPVDTQYF.